The 3 T cell receptor beta chains presented below share a single source sample, sequenced in a study of shared clonotypes between healthy human individuals (TCRdb year 2020). Library method: the immunoSEQ multiplex PCR assay. What TCRdb holds here is the immuneACCESS table cut down to in-frame rearrangements. Part of the clones is not present; checked against another copy, under half of the missing clones reflect an unresolved V gene, and the others are unexplained. For this sample the table gives about 99,000 clones, of which about half were detected only once. The biggest ten clones account for about 16% of the sample. Sequenced: PBMCs. These receptors all stem from a woman in her thirties or forties in good health. Some clones in this sample may be carry-over from other donors' samples.

Ten or more counts support this clone. The sample carries other DNA sequences with the same CDR3. J is TRBJ2-5 and V is TRBV7-3; 12 positions agree with TRBD2. Germline V gene data show CDR1 as SGHTA and CDR2 as FQGTGA. V shed 5 bases, J shed 4 bases, and the junction held 5 bases outside the gene matches. The CDR3 has 15 amino acids. The CDR3 sequence: CASSPRLAGAETQYF. The CDR3 region has the DNA TGTGCCAGCAGCCCCCGACTAGCGGGAGCAGAGACCCAGTACTTC.

The chain recombines TRBV4-3 with TRBJ2-1, with TRBD2 matching over 14 bases. Germline-derived CDR1 and CDR2 are LGHNA and YSLEER. The V segment lost 3 bases and the J segment 7 bases; nucleotides outside the gene matches: 8. CDR3 length: 17 residues. CDR3 in amino acids: CASSQPGGTSGSNEQFF. In DNA, the CDR3 is TGCGCCAGCAGCCAGCCCGGGGGGACTAGCGGGAGTAATGAGCAGTTCTTC.

This clone has ten or more counts. This specimen includes other DNA sequences encoding the same CDR3. The chain joins TRBV30 to TRBJ2-7, with D perhaps TRBD1 (6 bases). CDR1 GTSNPN and CDR2 SVGIG come from the germline V gene (reference sequence). Deletions cut 4 bases from V and 3 bases from J, with 13 bases between. The CDR3 is 13 residues long. This CDR3 reads CAWKPDSHYEQYF. CDR3 coding DNA: TGTGCCTGGAAACCGGACAGTCACTACGAGCAGTACTTC.